The source of this T cell receptor (beta chain) is a study of early stage breast cancer tumors. Study-level information: ER+/PR+/HER2- status applied to about 80% of the 16 invasive breast tumors. Findings of the study overall: Commonly generated sequences made up most enriched TCRB sequences shared between patients. Functional markers like CD4, CD8 and FOXP3 were missed in bulk sequencing.

CDR1 is SGHAT and CDR2 is FQNNGV in the germline V gene. The V end was cut by 3 bases, the J end by 4 bases, with 12 bases between. The CDR3 contains 15 residues. Sequencing used immunoSEQ multiplex PCR; TCRdb keeps in-frame clones, though not all of them. The table records under 45,000 clones, around 73% of them present only once. This clone was seen more than once but under ten times. Antigen: not known. The TCR originated in a person aged 45 to 59 with breast cancer. This rearrangement joins TRBV11-2 to TRBJ2-2; TRBD1 is a possible D gene (5 bases). What was sequenced was blood. The CDR3 nucleotides read TGTGCCAGCAGCTTTAGTTGGACACCCACCGGGGAGCTGTTTTTT. Its translation is CASSFSWTPTGELFF.